This T cell receptor (beta chain) was sequenced in a study of response to subunit inactivated influenza vaccine. This clonotype was detected a few times. In germline, CDR1 is SGHRS, CDR2 YFSETQ. The CDR3 is 16 residues long. The ends lost 0 bases at V and 8 bases at J; junction bases unmatched: 9. TCRdb reprocessed the RT-PCR reads with MiXCR, giving one entry per CDR3 protein. Among about 480,000 distinct CDR3 sequences listed, 25% were seen once. The genes are TRBV5-1 and TRBJ2-1; 9 bases match TRBD2. The material sequenced was CD4+ T cells sorted from PBMCs, taken around 5 days after vaccination. The origin of this receptor is a man aged 50-60 years who received an inactivated influenza vaccine. The CDR3 loop reads CASSLVSSGALDEQFF. CDR3 coding DNA: TGCGCCAGCAGCTTGGTGTCTAGCGGGGCTTTGGATGAGCAGTTCTTC.